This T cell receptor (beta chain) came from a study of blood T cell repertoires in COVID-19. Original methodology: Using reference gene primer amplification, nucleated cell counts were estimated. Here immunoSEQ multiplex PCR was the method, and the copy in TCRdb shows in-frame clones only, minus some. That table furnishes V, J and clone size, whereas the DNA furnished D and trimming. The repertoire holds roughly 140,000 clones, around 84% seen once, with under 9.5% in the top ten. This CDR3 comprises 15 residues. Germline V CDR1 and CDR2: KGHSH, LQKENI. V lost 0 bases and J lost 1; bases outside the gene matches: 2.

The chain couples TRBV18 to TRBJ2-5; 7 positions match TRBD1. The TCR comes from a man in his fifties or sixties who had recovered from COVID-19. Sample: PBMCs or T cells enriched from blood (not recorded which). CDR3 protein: CASSPPAGGQETQYF. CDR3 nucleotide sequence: TGTGCCAGCTCACCACCGGCAGGGGGCCAAGAGACCCAGTACTTC.